These 7 T cell receptor beta chains were all obtained from the same sample, sequenced in a study of control samples from healthy donors and cancer patients. Using immunoSEQ multiplex PCR, the repertoire was profiled, and TCRdb retains in-frame clones only, with some absent. The sample has tens of thousands of clones; roughly nine tenths are singletons. The sequenced material came from blood. The receptors were gathered from a man younger than 45 in good health.

The genes are TRBV28 and TRBJ1-6; D is unresolved. Germline V gene data show CDR1 as MDHEN and CDR2 as SYDVKM. The CDR3 is 16 residues long. V lost 1 base, J lost 0 bases, and 7 bases lay in between. In DNA, the CDR3 is TGTGCCAGCAGTTTATTACAGAGCTCCTATAATTCACCCCTCCACTTT. As protein: CASSLLQSSYNSPLHF.

The chain links TRBV30 to TRBJ2-3, with D unresolved. The CDR3 contains 14 residues. Germline V gene data show CDR1 as GTSNPN and CDR2 as SVGIG (reference sequence). Trimming cost V 1 base and J 0 bases, with 8 bases left between them. The chain's CDR3 is CAWSGSASTDTQYF. In DNA, the CDR3 is TGTGCCTGGAGTGGTTCAGCTAGCACAGATACGCAGTATTTT.

The rearrangement uses TRBV7-2 and TRBJ2-5; D may be TRBD1 (5 bases). The CDR3 covers 15 residues. CDR1 is SGHTA, CDR2 FQGNSA, per germline. Trimming removed 0 bases from V and 4 bases from J, with 12 bases in between. The CDR3 DNA reads as TGTGCCAGCAGCTTAGCGCTCAGGGCGGTAGAGACCCAGTACTTC. This encodes CASSLALRAVETQYF.

This clone has a single count. The chain employs TRBV5-8 and TRBJ1-5, with TRBD1 identical over 7 bases. Looked up from germline, CDR1 is SGHTS and CDR2 is YDEGEE. CDR3 length: 15 residues. V lost 4 bases, J lost 4 bases, and 8 bases stayed unmatched. The CDR3 DNA reads as TGTGCCAGCAGCCCCTATGGGACAGAGAATCAGCCCCAGCATTTT. It is translated as CASSPYGTENQPQHF.

The chain carries TRBV6-5 and TRBJ1-2, with 7 bases identical to TRBD1. This CDR3 is built from 13 residues. Looked up from germline, CDR1 is MNHEY and CDR2 is SVGAGI. V trimming: 6 bases; J trimming: 6 bases; junction bases outside the gene matches: 7. CDR3 amino acids: CASRVQGLNGYTF. The CDR3 bases are TGTGCCAGCAGAGTACAGGGGTTGAATGGCTACACCTTC.

The chain uses TRBV24-1 and TRBJ1-1; D not resolved. Germline V gene sequence: CDR1 KGHDR, CDR2 SFDVKD. The length of the CDR3 is 13 residues. The V gene lost 3 bases and the J gene lost 3 bases, with 7 bases spanning the gap. The CDR3 nucleotides are TGTGCCACCAGTGATCCGTCTGACACTGAAGCTTTCTTT. Protein product: CATSDPSDTEAFF.

V and J are TRBV7-2 and TRBJ2-5, with TRBD2 as a possible D gene (6 bases). The germline V and J ends were trimmed by 7 bases and 5 bases, with 17 bases remaining between them. Germline V gives CDR1 SGHTA, CDR2 FQGNSA. There are 14 residues in the CDR3. The CDR3 reads CASTSRGTAETQYF. DNA for the CDR3: TGTGCCAGCACCTCACGGGGGACGGCGGAGACCCAGTACTTC. Looking up the rest from reference TRBV7-2 and TRBJ2-5 gives the full variable domain: GAGVSQSPSNKVTEKGKDVELRCDPISGHTALYWYRQSLGQGLEFLIYFQGNSAPDKSGLPSDRFSAERTGGSVSTLTIQRTQQEDSAVYLCASTSRGTAETQYFGPGTRLLVL.